This entry lists 14 T cell receptor beta chains sequenced from one sample in a study of T cells in pancreatic ductal adenocarcinoma. The assay was immunoSEQ multiplex PCR, and TCRdb's table has in-frame clones only and misses some. The table lists around 100,000 clones, nearly 95% of them singletons. Surgery without prior neoadjuvant therapy was the treatment of the selected pancreatic ductal adenocarcinoma patients. Sequenced sample: PBMCs. These receptors were obtained from a human donor with pancreatic ductal adenocarcinoma.

The chain has TRBV5-1 and TRBJ2-5; 7 positions match TRBD2. The germline CDR1 and CDR2 sequences are SGHRS and YFSETQ. This CDR3 comprises 14 residues. With V trimmed by 3 bases and J by 5 bases, 7 bases remained unmatched. The CDR3 here is CASSSRREEETQYF. For the CDR3, the DNA is TGCGCCAGCAGCTCCCGACGGGAGGAGGAGACCCAGTACTTC. The full variable domain, with the rest looked up from reference TRBV5-1 and TRBJ2-5, is KAGVTQTPRYLIKTRGQQVTLSCSPISGHRSVSWYQQTPGQGLQFLFEYFSETQRNKGNFPGRFSGRQFSNSRSEMNVSTLELGDSALYLCASSSRREEETQYFGPGTRLLVL.

The gene calls are TRBV10-3 and TRBJ2-5, with D possibly TRBD1 on 6 matching bases. V dropped 6 bases and J dropped 3 bases, with 14 bases sitting between them. The CDR3 is made up of 14 amino acids. Germline-derived CDR1 and CDR2 are ENHRY and SYGVKD. The CDR3 region has the DNA TGTGCCATCAGACAGGGAACAGGAGAAGAGACCCAGTACTTC. Translating gives CAIRQGTGEETQYF.

The chain combines TRBV6-1 with TRBJ2-7; tentatively, D is TRBD1 (6 bases). This CDR3 is built from 14 residues. The germline V gene encodes CDR1 MNHNS and CDR2 SASEGT. V shed 4 bases and J shed 4 bases, with 14 bases lying between them. In DNA, the CDR3 is TGTGCCAGCAGTGTACAGGGAGAGGTGTACGAGCAGTACTTC. Amino acid sequence: CASSVQGEVYEQYF.

V and J are TRBV27 and TRBJ2-5, with TRBD2 matching over 16 bases. Losses at the gene ends were 5 bases for V and 3 bases for J; bases not matched to a gene: 9. Germline values: CDR1 MNHEY, CDR2 SMNVEV (reference sequence). There are 18 residues in the CDR3. The CDR3 sequence is CASSLGLAGGPRKETQYF. The CDR3 DNA reads TGTGCCAGCAGTCTGGGACTAGCGGGAGGGCCGAGGAAAGAGACCCAGTACTTC.

The chain carries TRBV28 and TRBJ1-1; possibly TRBD1 for D (5 bases). CDR3 length: 15 amino acids. V was cut by 8 bases and J by 2 bases, with 18 bases left in between. Germline lookup yields CDR1 MDHEN and CDR2 SYDVKM. The CDR3 loop reads CASSAGGTLNTEAFF. CDR3 sequence (DNA): TGTGCCAGCTCCGCCGGGGGAACTCTTAACACTGAAGCTTTCTTT.

The chain recombines TRBV6-5 with TRBJ2-3; TRBD1 is a possible D gene (6 bases). Trimming removed 0 bases from V and 8 bases from J, with 9 bases in between. The germline CDR1 and CDR2 sequences are MNHEY and SVGAGI. The CDR3 has 13 residues. The CDR3 reads CASSYSRGGTQYF. The CDR3 DNA sequence: TGTGCCAGCAGTTACTCGCGAGGGGGTACGCAGTATTTT.

The chain employs TRBV4-2 and TRBJ2-2; 8 nucleotides match TRBD1. There are 15 residues in the CDR3. V was pared by 0 bases and J by 6 bases, with 3 bases of the junction left unmatched. The germline gives CDR1 LGHNA, CDR2 YNFKEQ. This chain's CDR3 is CASSQDGQGAGELFF. The CDR3 nucleotides read TGTGCCAGCAGCCAAGACGGACAGGGCGCCGGGGAGCTGTTTTTT.

This clone appeared once. This chain uses TRBV7-8 with TRBJ2-5, with 10 bases lining up with TRBD2. The CDR3 has 16 residues. Germline CDR1 and CDR2: SGHVS and FQNEAQ. The ends lost 5 bases at V and 4 bases at J; junction bases unmatched: 10. CDR3 residues: CASSTIAGGFTETQYF. CDR3 coding DNA: TGTGCCAGCAGCACCATAGCGGGAGGTTTCACAGAGACCCAGTACTTC.

This rearrangement joins TRBV30 to TRBJ1-5; tentatively, D is TRBD1 (6 bases). CDR1 and CDR2 from the germline V gene are GTSNPN and SVGIG (reference sequence). The CDR3 spans 14 residues. Deletions cut 0 bases from V and 4 bases from J, with 10 bases between. CDR3 bases: TGTGCCTGGAGTGTACGGGACAAGAATCAGCCCCAGCATTTT. Translated: CAWSVRDKNQPQHF.

The chain couples TRBV18 to TRBJ1-2; 8 bases agree with TRBD1. This CDR3 has 13 residues. Looked up from germline, CDR1 is KGHSH and CDR2 is LQKENI. V trimming: 2 bases; J trimming: 7 bases; junction bases outside the gene matches: 3. CDR3 nucleotide sequence: TGTGCCAGCTCACCAAGACAGGGGTCTGGCTACACCTTC. This encodes CASSPRQGSGYTF.

This chain joins TRBV5-6 and TRBJ2-7; TRBD1 aligns across 7 bases. J was trimmed by 1 base and V by 7 bases; bases with no gene match: 2. Germline V gene data show CDR1 as SGHDT and CDR2 as YYEEEE. There are 12 residues in the CDR3. The DNA of the CDR3 is TGTGCCAGCGCGGACAGGTCCTACGAGCAGTACTTC. Protein: CASADRSYEQYF.

The chain combines TRBV13 with TRBJ2-2; 8 positions match TRBD2. Germline CDR1 reads PRHDT; CDR2 reads FYEKMQ (reference sequence). V shed 2 bases and J 1 base; nucleotides not matched to a gene: 0. The CDR3 extends over 15 amino acids. The CDR3 protein is CASSLLAGNTGELFF. DNA for the CDR3: TGTGCCAGCAGCTTACTAGCGGGGAACACCGGGGAGCTGTTTTTT.

The rearrangement uses TRBV4-2 and TRBJ2-1; D unclear. Germline CDR1 and CDR2: LGHNA and YNFKEQ. The V end was cut by 2 bases, the J end by 9 bases, with 11 bases between. The length of the CDR3 is 13 residues. The CDR3 bases are TGTGCCAGCAGCCAACCCTTCCCCGTTGAGCAGTTCTTC. This sequence encodes CASSQPFPVEQFF.

The rearrangement uses TRBV6-6 and TRBJ2-7; 9 positions match TRBD2. V trimming: 6 bases; J trimming: 3 bases; junction bases outside the gene matches: 9. Per the germline V gene, CDR1 is MNHNY and CDR2 is SVGAGI (reference sequence). The CDR3 consists of 15 residues. CDR3 loop: CASRRPGTSIYEQYF. DNA of the CDR3: TGTGCCAGCAGACGTCCAGGGACTAGCATCTACGAGCAGTACTTC.